A selection of T cell receptor beta chains follows, all from one sample in a study of radiation and T cells in renal cell carcinoma. Generated by immunoSEQ multiplex PCR, the TCRdb table keeps only in-frame clones and is missing some. The sample records roughly 58,000 clones, about 80% being singletons. The sequencing used blood, collected from a patient whose treatment included radiotherapy and nephrectomy. The receptors come from a man between 60 and 70 years old with renal cell carcinoma. Both conserved end residues are part of each CDR3. A D gene is named only where the DNA matches it firmly. Expanded clones get a size class; other rows say once, few or many, or leave the size out.

v_call	d_call	clone_size	j_call	cdr3_aa	cdr3_nt
TRBV6-1	.	.	TRBJ1-1	CASTNRATEAFF	TGTGCCAGCACCAACAGGGCCACTGAAGCTTTCTTT
TRBV7-2	TRBD2	.	TRBJ2-1	CASSFRTSGGASYNEQFF	TGTGCCAGCAGCTTCAGGACTAGCGGGGGGGCTTCCTACAATGAGCAGTTCTTC
TRBV19	.	.	TRBJ2-3	CASSIGPFTDTQYF	TGTGCCAGTAGTATAGGTCCCTTCACAGATACGCAGTATTTT
TRBV6-5	TRBD2	.	TRBJ2-3	CASSYSPSGISDTQYF	TGTGCCAGCAGTTACTCCCCTAGCGGGATTTCAGATACGCAGTATTTT
TRBV7-3	TRBD2	.	TRBJ2-3	CASSLTSSGDTQYF	TGTGCCAGCAGCTTAACGTCTAGCGGAGATACGCAGTATTTT
TRBV10-3	TRBD2	few	TRBJ2-3	CAITGTSGSSDTQYF	TGTGCCATCACCGGGACTAGCGGGAGTTCAGATACGCAGTATTTT
TRBV1	.	.	TRBJ1-2	CTSSQAGRLFYGYTF	TGCACCAGCAGCCAAGCTGGGAGGCTCTTCTATGGCTACACCTTC
TRBV7-9	.	.	TRBJ1-1	CASSLEQARSTEAFF	TGTGCCAGCAGCTTAGAACAGGCGAGGAGCACTGAAGCTTTCTTT
TRBV18	.	.	TRBJ2-7	CASSPGVSSYEQYF	TGTGCCAGCTCACCGGGTGTGAGTTCCTACGAGCAGTACTTC
TRBV19	TRBD2	.	TRBJ2-5	CASNSAGVGETQYF	TGTGCCAGTAATTCCGCGGGAGTTGGAGAGACCCAGTACTTC
TRBV9	TRBD2	few	TRBJ2-5	CASSGGTSGGLQETQYF	TGTGCCAGCAGCGGGGGAACTAGCGGGGGACTCCAAGAGACCCAGTACTTC
TRBV5-5	TRBD1	.	TRBJ1-4	CASSMTRQGTANEKLFF	TGTGCCAGCAGCATGACGCGGCAGGGGACAGCCAATGAAAAACTGTTTTTT
TRBV5-1	.	.	TRBJ1-2	CASGRGGRSGYTF	TGCGCCAGCGGGCGGGGAGGGCGTAGTGGCTACACCTTC
TRBV30	TRBD1	.	TRBJ1-1	CAWSRGEGAWGAFF	TGTGCCTGGAGCCGCGGCGAGGGGGCTTGGGGAGCTTTCTTT
TRBV9	.	.	TRBJ1-3	CASSVAGSPDGNTIYF	TGTGCCAGCAGCGTAGCGGGCAGTCCGGACGGAAACACCATATATTTT
TRBV18	.	.	TRBJ1-1	CASSPTELQGNTEAFF	TGTGCCAGCTCACCGACGGAACTACAGGGGAACACTGAAGCTTTCTTT
TRBV10-1	.	.	TRBJ1-1	CASSESWGPHTEAFF	TGCGCCAGCAGTGAGTCGTGGGGTCCCCACACTGAAGCTTTCTTT
TRBV19	TRBD1	.	TRBJ1-5	CASTPIGGQVGNQPQHF	TGTGCCAGTACCCCCATTGGGGGACAGGTAGGCAATCAGCCCCAGCATTTT
TRBV7-9	.	once	TRBJ1-6	CASSIQKSPLHF	TGTGCCAGCAGCATCCAAAAATCACCCCTCCACTTT
TRBV30	.	few	TRBJ1-6	CAWDLAGSPLHF	TGTGCCTGGGACCTTGCTGGGTCACCCCTCCACTTT
TRBV7-6	.	.	TRBJ2-7	CASSPGGQTYEQYF	TGTGCCAGCAGCCCTGGGGGTCAAACCTACGAGCAGTACTTC
TRBV9	.	.	TRBJ2-5	CASSPLGTSETQYF	TGTGCCAGCAGCCCGCTCGGGACTTCGGAGACCCAGTACTTC
TRBV6-6	.	.	TRBJ1-5	CASSSRGDSNQPQHF	TGTGCCAGCAGTTCTCGTGGGGATAGCAATCAGCCCCAGCATTTT
TRBV7-2	.	.	TRBJ2-5	CASSLNGVQETQYF	TGTGCCAGCAGCTTAAATGGAGTCCAAGAGACCCAGTACTTC
TRBV7-9	.	.	TRBJ2-1	CASSLVPESNEQFF	TGTGCCAGCAGCTTAGTGCCGGAGAGCAATGAGCAGTTCTTC
TRBV19	.	.	TRBJ2-3	CASSIDSRTDTQYF	TGTGCCAGTAGTATTGACAGCCGCACAGATACGCAGTATTTT
TRBV4-3	TRBD1	.	TRBJ1-1	CASSQDRGNTEAFF	TGCGCCAGCAGCCAGGACAGGGGGAACACTGAAGCTTTCTTT
TRBV18	TRBD2	.	TRBJ2-5	CASSPRGGGNSGETQYF	TGTGCCAGCTCACCCCGGGGCGGGGGAAACTCGGGTGAGACCCAGTACTTC
TRBV11-2	TRBD2	.	TRBJ2-1	CASSPSGRDFYNEQFF	TGTGCCAGCAGCCCCAGCGGGAGGGATTTCTACAATGAGCAGTTCTTC
TRBV5-4	.	once	TRBJ1-1	CASSLERGRNTEAFF	TGTGCCAGCAGCTTGGAACGGGGAAGGAACACTGAAGCTTTCTTT
TRBV14	TRBD2	.	TRBJ2-3	CASSQEYVGRDTQYF	TGTGCCAGCAGCCAAGAATACGTCGGGAGGGATACGCAGTATTTT
TRBV7-2	.	once	TRBJ2-3	CASSLVRDDTQYF	TGTGCCAGCAGCTTAGTCAGGGACGATACGCAGTATTTT
TRBV21-1	.	.	TRBJ2-7	CAEAASRESYEQYF	TGTGCCGAAGCAGCTTCCAGGGAGTCCTACGAGCAGTACTTC
TRBV6-5	TRBD1	.	TRBJ1-1	CASKNSGTGETEAFF	TGTGCCAGCAAAAACTCCGGGACAGGGGAAACTGAAGCTTTCTTT
TRBV27	.	.	TRBJ2-1	CASGQQGFSYNEQFF	TGTGCCAGCGGACAACAGGGTTTCTCCTACAATGAGCAGTTCTTC
TRBV15	TRBD1	.	TRBJ2-5	CATSRGQGGQETQYF	TGTGCCACCAGCAGGGGACAGGGTGGGCAAGAGACCCAGTACTTC
TRBV29-1	.	few	TRBJ2-5	CSVARNREGYFGETQYF	TGCAGCGTTGCAAGGAACAGGGAGGGTTATTTCGGGGAGACCCAGTACTTC
TRBV2	.	.	TRBJ1-2	CASSAGGGRDYGYTF	TGTGCCAGCTCCGCTGGGGGGGGCAGGGACTATGGCTACACCTTC
TRBV5-1	.	.	TRBJ2-7	CASSQNNPDTAAYEQYF	TGCGCCAGCAGCCAAAACAACCCGGACACCGCTGCCTACGAGCAGTACTTC
TRBV7-9	.	once	TRBJ1-3	CASSLVSNSGNTIYF	TGTGCCAGCAGCTTAGTGTCAAACTCTGGAAACACCATATATTTT
TRBV7-9	.	.	TRBJ1-1	CASSLFGDTEAFF	TGTGCCAGCAGCTTGTTTGGTGACACTGAAGCTTTCTTT
TRBV29-1	.	.	TRBJ2-4	CSVGESGDIQYF	TGCAGCGTTGGGGAGTCGGGGGACATTCAGTACTTC
TRBV15	.	.	TRBJ2-5	CATSRDHGGETQYF	TGTGCCACCAGCAGAGATCACGGGGGAGAGACCCAGTACTTC
TRBV6-1	.	.	TRBJ1-3	CASSDRQGFGNTIYF	TGTGCCAGCAGTGACAGGCAGGGGTTCGGAAACACCATATATTTT
TRBV2	TRBD1	.	TRBJ2-1	CASSERSGGKNEQFF	TGTGCCAGCAGTGAAAGGTCAGGGGGTAAGAATGAGCAGTTCTTC
TRBV30	.	.	TRBJ1-1	CAWSRRDTEAFF	TGTGCCTGGAGTCGGAGGGACACTGAAGCTTTCTTT
TRBV7-7	TRBD1	.	TRBJ2-5	CASSDTGGALETQYF	TGTGCCAGCAGTGATACAGGGGGCGCATTGGAGACCCAGTACTTC
TRBV7-9	.	.	TRBJ1-1	CASSPFGGSTEAFF	TGTGCCAGCAGCCCCTTTGGGGGAAGCACTGAAGCTTTCTTT
TRBV14	TRBD1	.	TRBJ1-1	CASSLDRVGMNTEAFF	TGTGCCAGCAGCCTCGACAGGGTGGGGATGAACACTGAAGCTTTCTTT
TRBV5-4	TRBD2	.	TRBJ2-1	CASSIDGLAVYNEQFF	TGTGCCAGCAGCATAGATGGACTAGCGGTCTACAATGAGCAGTTCTTC
TRBV6-5	.	.	TRBJ2-1	CASSSGILNEQFF	TGTGCCAGCAGTTCCGGGATCCTCAATGAGCAGTTCTTC
TRBV11-2	.	.	TRBJ2-2	CASSFGSGNTGELFF	TGTGCCAGCAGCTTTGGGAGCGGGAACACCGGGGAGCTGTTTTTT
TRBV6-6	.	.	TRBJ1-5	CASSKDPRTFQPQHF	TGTGCCAGCAGTAAGGACCCGAGAACTTTTCAGCCCCAGCATTTT